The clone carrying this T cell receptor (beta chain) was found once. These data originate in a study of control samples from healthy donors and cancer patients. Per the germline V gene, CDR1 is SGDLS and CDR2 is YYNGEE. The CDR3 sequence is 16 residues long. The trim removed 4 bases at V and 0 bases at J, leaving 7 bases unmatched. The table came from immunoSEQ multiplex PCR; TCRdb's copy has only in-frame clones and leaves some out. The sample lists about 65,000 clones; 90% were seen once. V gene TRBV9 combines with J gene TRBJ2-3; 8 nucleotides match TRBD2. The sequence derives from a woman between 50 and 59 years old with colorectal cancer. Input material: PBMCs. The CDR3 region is CASSFLTSVSTDTQYF. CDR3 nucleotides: TGTGCCAGCAGCTTCTTGACTAGCGTTAGCACAGATACGCAGTATTTT. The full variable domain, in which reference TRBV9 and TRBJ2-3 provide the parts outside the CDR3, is DSGVTQTPKHLITATGQRVTLRCSPRSGDLSVYWYQQSLDQGLQFLIQYYNGEERAKGNILERFSAQQFPDLHSELNLSSLELGDSALYFCASSFLTSVSTDTQYFGPGTRLTVL.